The clone carrying this T cell receptor (beta chain) was seen a few times. Its antigen remains unidentified. These data come from a study of T cells after yellow fever vaccination. Study-wide findings and caveats: It was a small share of clonotypes that appeared in both CD4 and CD8 compartments. Peak timing came faster in the weaker secondary response, day 5 versus 15. Contamination by abundant bulk-population clonotypes could be present in FACS-sorted repertoires.

Conversion of TCR transcripts into cDNA relied on 5'RACE template switching, which added a universal primer site and UMIs. TCRdb redid the calling of the 5' RACE reads with MiXCR, one entry per CDR3 protein. The sample yields around 320,000 distinct CDR3 sequences, 3.5% to 5% seen once. The CDR3 contains 19 residues. Germline V gene sequence: CDR1 SGHRS, CDR2 YFSETQ. The ends were cut back, 2 bases at V and 4 bases at J, with 22 bases in the middle. The gene calls are TRBV5-1 and TRBJ1-6; a weak D match, TRBD1 (6 bases). This sequence was found in a young man who received the YFV17D yellow fever vaccine. The source was PBMCs, collected 15 days after the yellow fever booster vaccination. Here the CDR3 reads CASSLFGDRSTAYNSPLHF. The DNA of the CDR3 is TGCGCCAGCAGCTTATTCGGAGACAGGTCTACGGCTTATAATTCACCCCTCCACTTT.